A single sample is the source of the 15 T cell receptor beta chains below, sequenced in a study of T cell changes during pregnancy in multiple sclerosis. Profiling relied on immunoSEQ multiplex PCR, and the TCRdb table lists in-frame clones only, not all of them. The repertoire holds tens of thousands of clones, with around 91% as singletons. This sample comprised peripheral blood, obtained in the third trimester of pregnancy. The receptors were gathered from a female donor in good health, enrolled as a control in a pregnancy study.

V usage is TRBV6-1 and J usage is TRBJ2-5; D gene unclear. This CDR3 contains 13 residues. V was shortened by 6 bases and J by 0 bases, with 8 bases between the two germline ends. Per germline, CDR1 MNHNS and CDR2 SASEGT. The chain's CDR3 is CASSDTYQETQYF. DNA of the CDR3: TGTGCCAGCAGCGACACTTACCAAGAGACCCAGTACTTC.

This clone has just one count. This chain uses TRBV28 with TRBJ1-5, with D hard to call. The V gene lost 6 bases and the J gene lost 4 bases, with 19 bases spanning the gap. The CDR3 runs to 16 residues. The germline CDR1 and CDR2 sequences are MDHEN and SYDVKM. The DNA for the CDR3 is TGTGCCAGCAGGAAATCGACTGGCCCCAATAATCAGCCCCAGCATTTT. This encodes CASRKSTGPNNQPQHF.

This chain links TRBV9 with TRBJ1-4; 9 bases are shared with TRBD1. The CDR3 covers 14 residues. Germline CDR1 is SGDLS and CDR2 is YYNGEE. Trimming cost V 4 bases and J 6 bases; bases outside gene matches: 4. This CDR3 is CASSLQGADEKLFF. The CDR3 region has the DNA TGTGCCAGCAGCTTACAGGGGGCGGATGAAAAACTGTTTTTT. The full variable domain, rest sourced from reference TRBV9 and TRBJ1-4, is DSGVTQTPKHLITATGQRVTLRCSPRSGDLSVYWYQQSLDQGLQFLIQYYNGEERAKGNILERFSAQQFPDLHSELNLSSLELGDSALYFCASSLQGADEKLFFGSGTQLSVL.

This chain connects TRBV5-1 to TRBJ1-2, with D tentatively TRBD1 (5 bases). Germline V lookup: CDR1 SGHRS, CDR2 YFSETQ. The CDR3 is made up of 12 amino acids. V gave up 4 bases and J gave up 5 bases, with 9 bases separating them. The chain's CDR3 is CASSMTAYGYTF. The DNA of the CDR3 is TGCGCCAGCAGCATGACAGCTTATGGCTACACCTTC.

This chain's CDR3 is CASSQGLNTGELFF. The CDR3 nucleotides read TGTGCCAGCAGCCAGGGGCTCAACACCGGGGAGCTGTTTTTT. The chain joins TRBV13 to TRBJ2-2; TRBD1 is a possible D gene (6 bases). The V gene lost 5 bases and the J gene lost 2 bases, with 9 bases spanning the gap. This CDR3 region has 14 residues. Germline V gene sequence: CDR1 PRHDT, CDR2 FYEKMQ (reference sequence).

In DNA form, the CDR3 reads TGTGCCAGCAGGGGGACAGGGGCCGCTCGGACTGAAGCTTTCTTT. Translating it yields CASRGTGAARTEAFF. The rearrangement links TRBV6-5 to TRBJ1-1; the match to TRBD1 covers 10 bases. V shed 6 bases, J shed 5 bases, and the junction held 9 bases outside the gene matches. CDR1 is MNHEY, CDR2 SVGAGI, per germline. The CDR3 loop spans 15 amino acids.

The rearrangement uses TRBV7-2 and TRBJ1-2; D is ambiguous. The V gene lost 5 bases and the J gene lost 2 bases, with 6 bases spanning the gap. Germline V lookup: CDR1 SGHTA, CDR2 FQGNSA. This CDR3 is built from 12 residues. The CDR3 loop is CASSPSNYGYTF. The CDR3 DNA reads TGTGCCAGCAGCCCTTCGAACTATGGCTACACCTTC.

The CDR3 sequence: CASSDSGGGTEAFF. CDR3 nucleotides: TGTGCCAGCAGCGATTCGGGGGGGGGAACTGAAGCTTTCTTT. The J gene is TRBJ1-1, the V gene TRBV5-4; TRBD1 is a possible D gene (5 bases). CDR1 and CDR2 from the germline V gene are SGHNT and YYREEE (reference sequence). The CDR3 has 14 residues. Trimming took off 4 bases at V and 5 bases at J, with 15 bases between the two ends.

The chain recombines TRBV18 with TRBJ1-1; 7 bases align to TRBD1. V lost 6 bases and J lost 4; bases outside the gene matches: 11. Germline assignment: CDR1 KGHSH and CDR2 LQKENI. The CDR3 length is 15 residues. CDR3 coding DNA: TGTGCCAGCTCGCCCGACAGGGTGCGAGGCACTGAAGCTTTCTTT. It is translated as CASSPDRVRGTEAFF.

This chain links TRBV5-1 with TRBJ1-1; 11 bases align to TRBD1. J was trimmed by 8 bases and V by 2 bases; bases with no gene match: 5. The V gene's germline CDR1 is SGHRS and CDR2 YFSETQ. The CDR3 is made up of 14 amino acids. DNA of the CDR3: TGCGCCAGCAGCTTAGGACAGGGGGCGTTAGAAGCTTTCTTT. This sequence encodes CASSLGQGALEAFF.

The genes are TRBV15 and TRBJ2-1, with 11 bases that match TRBD2. The CDR3 is made up of 15 amino acids. Germline V gene data show CDR1 as LNHNV and CDR2 as YYDKDF (reference sequence). V was clipped by 4 bases and J by 8 bases; unmatched bases: 7. The CDR3 nucleotides are TGTGCCACCAGCACTCTAGCGGGAGGAGGAGATGAGCAGTTCTTC. Translating gives CATSTLAGGGDEQFF.

This clone was detected once. The chain couples TRBV6-5 to TRBJ1-5; TRBD1 matches at 7 bases. This CDR3 is built from 15 residues. Germline V gives CDR1 MNHEY, CDR2 SVGAGI. V dropped 6 bases and J dropped 3; count of bases not matched to a gene: 8. The CDR3, as DNA: TGTGCCAGCAGATCAGGGGGAGCACCCAATCAGCCCCAGCATTTT. Translation gives CASRSGGAPNQPQHF.

This clone was seen a single time. J is TRBJ2-3 and V is TRBV6-4; 8 bases are shared with TRBD2. In germline, CDR1 is MRHNA, CDR2 SNTAGT. This CDR3 has 16 amino acids. The V segment lost 0 bases and the J segment 4 bases; nucleotides outside the gene matches: 6. Written as DNA, the CDR3 is TGTGCCAGCAGTGACTCGGTCGGGGGGGCACCAGATACGCAGTATTTT. Protein: CASSDSVGGAPDTQYF.

The V and J genes are TRBV9 and TRBJ2-7; a possible D gene is TRBD2 (5 bases). Per germline, CDR1 SGDLS and CDR2 YYNGEE. The CDR3 spans 14 residues. Trimming removed 3 bases from V and 2 bases from J, with 12 bases in between. CDR3 sequence reads: CASSEGADTYEQYF. Here the CDR3 DNA reads TGTGCCAGCAGCGAAGGAGCGGATACCTACGAGCAGTACTTC.

The CDR3 loop reads CASSYEGANVLTF. CDR3 coding DNA: TGTGCCAGCAGTTACGAGGGGGCCAACGTCCTGACTTTC. This chain connects TRBV6-5 to TRBJ2-6; no clear D. Germline V gives CDR1 MNHEY, CDR2 SVGAGI. Trimming cost V 2 bases and J 4 bases, with 3 bases left between them. This CDR3 spans 13 amino acids.